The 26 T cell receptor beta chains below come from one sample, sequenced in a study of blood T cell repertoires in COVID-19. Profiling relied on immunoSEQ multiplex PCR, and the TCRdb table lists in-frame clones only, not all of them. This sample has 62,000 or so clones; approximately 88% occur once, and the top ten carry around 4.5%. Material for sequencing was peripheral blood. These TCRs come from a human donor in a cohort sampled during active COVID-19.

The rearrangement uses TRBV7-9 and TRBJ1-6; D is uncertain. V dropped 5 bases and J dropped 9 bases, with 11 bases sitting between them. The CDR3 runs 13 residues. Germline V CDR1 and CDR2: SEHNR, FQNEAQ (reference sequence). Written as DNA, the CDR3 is TGTGCCAGCAGCATAGTAGAACTTTCACCCCTCCACTTT. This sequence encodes CASSIVELSPLHF.

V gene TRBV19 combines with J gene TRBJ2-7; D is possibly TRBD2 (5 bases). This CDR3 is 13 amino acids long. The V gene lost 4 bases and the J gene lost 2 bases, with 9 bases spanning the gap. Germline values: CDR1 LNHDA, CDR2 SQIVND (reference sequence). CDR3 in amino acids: CASSKGAAYEQYF. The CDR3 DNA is TGTGCCAGTAGTAAGGGAGCGGCCTACGAGCAGTACTTC.

CDR3: CASSALDRGLGYTF. In DNA form, the CDR3 reads TGTGCCAGTAGTGCCTTGGACAGGGGGCTTGGCTACACCTTC. The gene calls are TRBV19 and TRBJ1-2, with 11 bases matching TRBD1. This CDR3 comprises 14 residues. Germline assignment: CDR1 LNHDA and CDR2 SQIVND (reference sequence). J lost 7 bases, V lost 5 bases, and 6 bases had no gene match.

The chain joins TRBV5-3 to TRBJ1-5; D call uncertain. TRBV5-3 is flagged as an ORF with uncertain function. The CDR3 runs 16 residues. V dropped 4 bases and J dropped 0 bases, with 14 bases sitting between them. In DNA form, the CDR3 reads TGTGCCAGAAGCACCCCCTGCGGCTATAGCAATCAGCCCCAGCATTTT. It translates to CARSTPCGYSNQPQHF.

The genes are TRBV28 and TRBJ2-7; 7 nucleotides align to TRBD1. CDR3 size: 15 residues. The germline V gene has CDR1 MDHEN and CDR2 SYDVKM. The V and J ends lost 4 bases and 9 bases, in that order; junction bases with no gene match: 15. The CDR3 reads CASSSRGTARGTQYF. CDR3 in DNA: TGTGCCAGCAGTTCCAGGGGGACCGCGAGGGGAACGCAGTACTTC.

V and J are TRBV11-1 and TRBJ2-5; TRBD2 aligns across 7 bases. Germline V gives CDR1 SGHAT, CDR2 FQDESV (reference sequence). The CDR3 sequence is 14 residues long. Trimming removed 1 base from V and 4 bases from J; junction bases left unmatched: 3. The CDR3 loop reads CASSLDGGGETQYF. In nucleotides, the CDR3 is TGTGCCAGCAGCTTAGATGGGGGGGGAGAGACCCAGTACTTC.

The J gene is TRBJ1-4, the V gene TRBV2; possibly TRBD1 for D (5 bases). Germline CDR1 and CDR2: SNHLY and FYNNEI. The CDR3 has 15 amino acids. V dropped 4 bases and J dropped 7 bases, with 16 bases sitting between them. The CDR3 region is CASSVGGRKGEKLFF. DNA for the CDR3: TGTGCCAGCAGTGTCGGGGGACGAAAAGGTGAAAAACTGTTTTTT.

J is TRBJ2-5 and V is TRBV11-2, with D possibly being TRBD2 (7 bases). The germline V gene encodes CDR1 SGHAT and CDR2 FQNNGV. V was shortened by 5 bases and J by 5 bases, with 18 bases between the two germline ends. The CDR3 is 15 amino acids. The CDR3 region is CASSRLWGREETQYF. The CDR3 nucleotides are TGTGCCAGCAGCCGACTTTGGGGGCGGGAGGAGACCCAGTACTTC.

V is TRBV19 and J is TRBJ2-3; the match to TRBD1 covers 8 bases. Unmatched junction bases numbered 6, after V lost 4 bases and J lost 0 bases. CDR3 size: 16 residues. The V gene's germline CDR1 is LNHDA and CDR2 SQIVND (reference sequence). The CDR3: CASSSPDRASTDTQYF. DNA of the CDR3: TGTGCCAGTAGTAGCCCGGACAGGGCTAGCACAGATACGCAGTATTTT. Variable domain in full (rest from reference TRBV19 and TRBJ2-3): DGGITQSPKYLFRKEGQNVTLSCEQNLNHDAMYWYRQDPGQGLRLIYYSQIVNDFQKGDIAEGYSVSREKKESFPLTVTSAQKNPTAFYLCASSSPDRASTDTQYFGPGTRLTVL.

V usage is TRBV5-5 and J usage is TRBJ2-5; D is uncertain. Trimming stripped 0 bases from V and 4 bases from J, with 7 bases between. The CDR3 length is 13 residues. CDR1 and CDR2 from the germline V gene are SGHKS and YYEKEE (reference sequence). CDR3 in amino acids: CASSLGLSETQYF. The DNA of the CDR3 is TGTGCCAGCAGCTTGGGACTCTCAGAGACCCAGTACTTC.

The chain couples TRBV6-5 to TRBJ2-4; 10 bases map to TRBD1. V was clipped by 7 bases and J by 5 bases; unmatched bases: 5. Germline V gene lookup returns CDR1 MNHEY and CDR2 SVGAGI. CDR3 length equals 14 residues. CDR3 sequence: CASTDRGRENIQYF. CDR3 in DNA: TGTGCCAGCACAGACAGGGGGCGAGAAAACATTCAGTACTTC.

The CDR3, as DNA: TGTGCCAGCAGTCAGTTGGAGCCTAATGAAAAACTGTTTTTT. This sequence encodes CASSQLEPNEKLFF. The genes are TRBV6-5 and TRBJ1-4, with D hard to call. Trimming removed 5 bases from V and 3 bases from J, with 10 bases in between. Germline CDR1 is MNHEY and CDR2 is SVGAGI. The CDR3 covers 14 residues.

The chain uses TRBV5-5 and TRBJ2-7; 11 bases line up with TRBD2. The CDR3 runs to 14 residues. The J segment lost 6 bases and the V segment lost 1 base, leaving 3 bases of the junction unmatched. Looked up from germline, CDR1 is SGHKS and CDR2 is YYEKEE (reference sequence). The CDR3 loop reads CASSLTSGSREQYF. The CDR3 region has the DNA TGTGCCAGCAGCTTGACTAGCGGGAGTCGCGAGCAGTACTTC. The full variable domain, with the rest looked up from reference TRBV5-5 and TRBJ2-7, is DAGVTQSPTHLIKTRGQQVTLRCSPISGHKSVSWYQQVLGQGPQFIFQYYEKEERGRGNFPDRFSARQFPNYSSELNVNALLLGDSALYLCASSLTSGSREQYFGPGTRLTVT.

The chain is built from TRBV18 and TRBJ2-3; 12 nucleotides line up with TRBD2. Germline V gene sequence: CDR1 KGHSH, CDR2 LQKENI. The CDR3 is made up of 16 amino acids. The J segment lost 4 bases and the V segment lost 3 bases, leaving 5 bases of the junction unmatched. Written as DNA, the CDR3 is TGTGCCAGCTCACCGCCTGGACTAGCGGGACCAGATACGCAGTATTTT. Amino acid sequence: CASSPPGLAGPDTQYF.

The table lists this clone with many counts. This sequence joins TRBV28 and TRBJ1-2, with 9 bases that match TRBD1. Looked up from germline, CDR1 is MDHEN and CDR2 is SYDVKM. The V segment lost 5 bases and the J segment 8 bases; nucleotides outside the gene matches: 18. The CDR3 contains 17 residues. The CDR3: CASSIPQGANYLRGYTF. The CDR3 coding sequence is TGTGCCAGCAGTATTCCACAGGGGGCAAATTACCTAAGGGGCTACACCTTC.

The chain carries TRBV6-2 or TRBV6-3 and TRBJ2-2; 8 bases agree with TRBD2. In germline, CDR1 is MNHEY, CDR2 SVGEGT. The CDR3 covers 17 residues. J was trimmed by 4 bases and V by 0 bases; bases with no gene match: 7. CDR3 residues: CASSYSWGGRPTGELFF. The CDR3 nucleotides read TGTGCCAGCAGTTACTCGTGGGGCGGGAGGCCCACCGGGGAGCTGTTTTTT.

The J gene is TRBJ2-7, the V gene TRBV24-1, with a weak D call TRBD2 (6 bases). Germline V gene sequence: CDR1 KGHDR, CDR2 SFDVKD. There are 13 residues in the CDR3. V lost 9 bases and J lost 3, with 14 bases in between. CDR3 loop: CATLGGVLYEQYF. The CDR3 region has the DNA TGTGCCACCTTAGGAGGGGTACTCTACGAGCAGTACTTC.

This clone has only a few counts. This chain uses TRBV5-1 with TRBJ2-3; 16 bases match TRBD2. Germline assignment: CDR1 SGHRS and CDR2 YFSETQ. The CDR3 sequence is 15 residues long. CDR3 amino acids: CASGLAGGITDTQYF. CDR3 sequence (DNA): TGCGCTTCGGGACTAGCGGGGGGGATCACAGATACGCAGTATTTT. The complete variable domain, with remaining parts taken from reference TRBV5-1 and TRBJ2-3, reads KAGVTQTPRYLIKTRGQQVTLSCSPISGHRSVSWYQQTPGQGLQFLFEYFSETQRNKGNFPGRFSGRQFSNSRSEMNVSTLELGDSALYLCASGLAGGITDTQYFGPGTRLTVL.

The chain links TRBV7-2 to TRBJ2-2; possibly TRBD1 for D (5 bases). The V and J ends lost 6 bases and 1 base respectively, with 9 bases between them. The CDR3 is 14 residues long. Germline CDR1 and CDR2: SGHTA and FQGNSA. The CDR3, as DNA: TGTGCCAGCAGATCCACAGGGAACACCGGGGAGCTGTTTTTT. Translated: CASRSTGNTGELFF.

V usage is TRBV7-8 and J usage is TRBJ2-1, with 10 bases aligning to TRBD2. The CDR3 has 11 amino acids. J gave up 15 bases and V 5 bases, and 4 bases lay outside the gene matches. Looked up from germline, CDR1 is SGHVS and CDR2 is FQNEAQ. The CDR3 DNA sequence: TGTGCCAGCAGCCCAAGCGGGGGGGGGTTCTTC. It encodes CASSPSGGGFF.

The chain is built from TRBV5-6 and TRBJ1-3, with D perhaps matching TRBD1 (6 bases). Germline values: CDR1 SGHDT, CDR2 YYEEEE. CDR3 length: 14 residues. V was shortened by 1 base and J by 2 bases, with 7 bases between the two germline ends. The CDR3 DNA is TGTGCCAGCAGCTTGAAGGGGGCTGGAAACACCATATATTTT. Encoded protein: CASSLKGAGNTIYF.

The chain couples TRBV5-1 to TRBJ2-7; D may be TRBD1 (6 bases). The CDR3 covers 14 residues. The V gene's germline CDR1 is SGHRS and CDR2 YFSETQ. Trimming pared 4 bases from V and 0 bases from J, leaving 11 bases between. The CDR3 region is CASSTQGFSYEQYF. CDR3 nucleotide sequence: TGCGCCAGCAGCACCCAGGGGTTCTCCTACGAGCAGTACTTC.

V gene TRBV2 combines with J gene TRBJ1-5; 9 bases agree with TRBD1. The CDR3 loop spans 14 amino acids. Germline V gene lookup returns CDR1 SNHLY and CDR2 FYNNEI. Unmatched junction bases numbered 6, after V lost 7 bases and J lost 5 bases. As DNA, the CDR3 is TGTGCCAGCAAGACAGGGGGTCAATATCAGCCCCAGCATTTT. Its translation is CASKTGGQYQPQHF. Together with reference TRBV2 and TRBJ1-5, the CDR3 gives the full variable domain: EPEVTQTPSHQVTQMGQEVILRCVPISNHLYFYWYRQILGQKVEFLVSFYNNEISEKSEIFDDQFSVERPDGSNFTLKIRSTKLEDSAMYFCASKTGGQYQPQHFGDGTRLSIL.

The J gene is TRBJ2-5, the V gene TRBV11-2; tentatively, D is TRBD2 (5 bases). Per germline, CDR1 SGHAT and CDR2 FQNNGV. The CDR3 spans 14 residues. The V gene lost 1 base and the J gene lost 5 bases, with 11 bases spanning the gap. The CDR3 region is CASSLAGTGETQYF. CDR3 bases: TGTGCCAGCAGCTTAGCGGGAACGGGGGAGACCCAGTACTTC.

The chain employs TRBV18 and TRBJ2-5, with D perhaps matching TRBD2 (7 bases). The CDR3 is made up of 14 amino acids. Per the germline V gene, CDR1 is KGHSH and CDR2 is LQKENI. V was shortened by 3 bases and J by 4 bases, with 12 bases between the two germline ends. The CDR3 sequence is CASSPSGGGETQYF. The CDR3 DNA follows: TGTGCCAGCTCACCTTCGGGGGGCGGAGAGACCCAGTACTTC.

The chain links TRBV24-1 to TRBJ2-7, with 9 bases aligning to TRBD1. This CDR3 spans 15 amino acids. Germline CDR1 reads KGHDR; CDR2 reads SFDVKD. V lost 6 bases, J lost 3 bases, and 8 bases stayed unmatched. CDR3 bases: TGTGCCACCAGTTCAGTGGGACAGGGTCTCTACGAGCAGTACTTC. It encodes CATSSVGQGLYEQYF.